The clone carrying this T cell receptor (beta chain) was picked up one time. Germline CDR1 reads MNHEY; CDR2 reads SVGAGI. Germline trimming cut 0 bases from V and 6 bases from J; bases unmatched to any gene: 4. This CDR3 comprises 14 residues. This table comes from immunoSEQ multiplex PCR, and its TCRdb copy is limited to in-frame clones, with some not included. The sample has about 79,000 clones, 75% to 90% seen once. This sample stems from a study of PD-L1 blockade in urothelial cancer. Sample time point: pretreatment peripheral blood. This clonotype originated in a man aged 55 to 69 with urothelial cancer. Specimen: PBMCs, collected around atezolizumab (anti-PD-L1) treatment. This sequence joins TRBV6-5 and TRBJ2-7; 8 positions agree with TRBD2. CDR3 sequence reads: CASSYSGGGREQYF. CDR3 DNA: TGTGCCAGCAGTTACTCCGGGGGGGGGCGCGAGCAGTACTTC.